The 6 T cell receptor beta chains given below trace back to one sample, sequenced in a study of T cell clonotyping in hematopoietic cell transplantation. Produced via immunoSEQ multiplex PCR; TCRdb's table is partial and in-frame only. This sample has approximately 2,000 clones, with around 94% found just once. The sample comprised peripheral blood mononuclear cells. The receptors originated from a man aged 50-59 years in good health. Some clones in this sample may be carry-over from other donors' samples.

V and J are TRBV28 and TRBJ2-1; D is possibly TRBD2 (5 bases). The length of the CDR3 is 16 residues. Germline-derived CDR1 and CDR2 are MDHEN and SYDVKM. Deletions cut 5 bases from V and 4 bases from J, with 18 bases between. The CDR3 DNA reads as TGTGCCAGCAGTCCACTGGGAGCGGTGGGGTACAATGAGCAGTTCTTC. Encoded protein: CASSPLGAVGYNEQFF.

The gene calls are TRBV19 and TRBJ1-1, with 8 bases matching TRBD1. Germline V CDR1 and CDR2: LNHDA, SQIVND (reference sequence). Germline trimming cut 6 bases from V and 7 bases from J; bases unmatched to any gene: 7. The CDR3 has 13 amino acids. CDR3 in amino acids: CASRRDRGHEAFF. CDR3 nucleotide sequence: TGTGCCAGTAGACGCGACAGGGGTCATGAAGCTTTCTTT. Together with reference TRBV19 and TRBJ1-1, the CDR3 gives the full variable domain: DGGITQSPKYLFRKEGQNVTLSCEQNLNHDAMYWYRQDPGQGLRLIYYSQIVNDFQKGDIAEGYSVSREKKESFPLTVTSAQKNPTAFYLCASRRDRGHEAFFGQGTRLTVV.

V is TRBV28 and J is TRBJ2-5; a weak D match, TRBD1 (6 bases). The CDR3 has 16 residues. Trimming removed 6 bases from V and 1 base from J, with 18 bases in between. The germline V gene has CDR1 MDHEN and CDR2 SYDVKM. The CDR3 is CASSSYPGEIQETQYF. CDR3 nucleotides: TGTGCCAGCAGCTCCTACCCAGGGGAGATCCAAGAGACCCAGTACTTC.

The chain is built from TRBV2 and TRBJ2-1; no clear D. V was clipped by 8 bases and J by 10 bases, with 12 bases between them. The germline V gene encodes CDR1 SNHLY and CDR2 FYNNEI. The CDR3 covers 11 residues. This CDR3 is CASSVVGEQFF. The DNA for the CDR3 is TGTGCCAGCTCTGTGGTGGGGGAGCAGTTCTTC. The variable domain in full, with the rest retrieved from reference TRBV2 and TRBJ2-1, is EPEVTQTPSHQVTQMGQEVILRCVPISNHLYFYWYRQILGQKVEFLVSFYNNEISEKSEIFDDQFSVERPDGSNFTLKIRSTKLEDSAMYFCASSVVGEQFFGPGTRLTVL.

This clone was observed once. The rearrangement uses TRBV23-1 and TRBJ1-1, with TRBD1 as a possible D gene (5 bases). TRBV23-1 is recorded as an ORF, its role being uncertain. Trimming took 8 bases from V and 6 from J, leaving 22 bases between them. The CDR3 is made up of 15 amino acids. DNA for the CDR3: TGCGCCAGCTTCCCACTTGGAGGGGTGGGGGCTGAAGCTTTCTTT. Translating it yields CASFPLGGVGAEAFF.

The chain employs TRBV15 and TRBJ2-5, with 7 bases that match TRBD1. Germline CDR1 reads LNHNV; CDR2 reads YYDKDF (reference sequence). The ends lost 4 bases at V and 4 bases at J; junction bases unmatched: 6. This CDR3 has 14 amino acids. This CDR3 reads CATSNQGVGETQYF. The CDR3 DNA follows: TGTGCCACCAGCAACCAGGGGGTGGGAGAGACCCAGTACTTC.